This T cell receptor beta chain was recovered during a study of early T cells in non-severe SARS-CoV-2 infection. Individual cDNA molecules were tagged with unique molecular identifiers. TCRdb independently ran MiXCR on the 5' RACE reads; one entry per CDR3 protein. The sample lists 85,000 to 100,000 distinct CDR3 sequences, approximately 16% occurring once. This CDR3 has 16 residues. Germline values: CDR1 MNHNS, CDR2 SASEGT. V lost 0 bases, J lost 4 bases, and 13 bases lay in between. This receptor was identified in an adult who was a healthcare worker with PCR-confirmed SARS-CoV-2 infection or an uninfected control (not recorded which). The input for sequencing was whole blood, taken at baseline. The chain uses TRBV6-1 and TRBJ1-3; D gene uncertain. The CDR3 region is CASSEAPSVGGNTIYF. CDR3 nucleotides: TGTGCCAGCAGTGAAGCTCCCAGTGTAGGCGGAAACACCATATATTTT.